The TCR beta chain described here comes from a study of T cell repertoires in cytomegalovirus infection. Study as a whole: Newly reported HLA-C-restricted and thoroughly characterized HLA-B-restricted CMV epitopes were employed. Based on public TCR beta signatures, there were indications of CMV infection and of a matching HLA type. Study-wide results and limits: HLA-C-restricted CMV-specific TCR beta clonotypes prevailed in the ex vivo response.

Germline V gene sequence: CDR1 SEHNR, CDR2 FQNEAQ (reference sequence). The CDR3 is made up of 13 amino acids. Unmatched junction bases numbered 7, after V lost 7 bases and J lost 7 bases. TCRdb re-derived calls from the reads in MiXCR, one entry per CDR3 protein. The sample yields about 920,000 distinct CDR3 sequences, roughly a third seen once. Comment on this clonotype: Antigen specificity is unknown.

Sequenced here: cultured CD8+ T cells from PBMCs, sampled from culture after CMV antigen stimulation. The chain is built from TRBV7-9 and TRBJ2-7; 10 bases are a match to TRBD2. The clonotype originates from a human donor in good health (CMV status not recorded). Some clones in this sample may be carry-over from other donors' samples. The CDR3 coding sequence is TGTGCCAGCACCACTAGCGGGACCCTGGAGCAGTACTTC. Translated: CASTTSGTLEQYF.